These T cell receptor beta chains were read from a single sample in a study of shared clonotypes between healthy human individuals. Sequencing was performed with immunoSEQ multiplex PCR; in TCRdb, only in-frame clones are kept and a portion is missing. The repertoire includes approximately 1.4 million clones, approximately 98% of them detected once, and about 0.4% sits in the top ten. The sample was naive CD4+ T cells sorted from blood. These receptor sequences come from a man aged 25-40 years in good health. Both conserved end residues are part of each CDR3. Fields, in order: CDR3 length, V gene, J gene, D gene, clone size, CDR3 DNA, CDR3 protein. A D gene is named only where the DNA matches it firmly. Expanded clones are given a class, and other clones once, few, many or no size at all.

15	TRBV5-4	TRBJ2-2	NA	once	TGTGCCAGCAGCCAGAGGGCCCCGAACACCGGGGAGCTGTTTTTT	CASSQRAPNTGELFF
15	TRBV25-1	TRBJ2-7	TRBD1	NA	TGTGCCAGCAGTGAAACAGGGGCACCAACCTACGAGCAGTACTTC	CASSETGAPTYEQYF
16	TRBV5-1	TRBJ2-2	TRBD2	NA	TGCGCCAGCAGCCGGGAGGGACTGGCGAACACCGGGGAGCTGTTTTTT	CASSREGLANTGELFF
14	TRBV7-2	TRBJ2-2	NA	NA	TGTGCCAGCAGCCTATACTTAGTTAGGGAGGAGCTGTTTTTT	CASSLYLVREELFF
14	TRBV11-3	TRBJ2-1	NA	NA	TGTGCCAGCAGCTTATCTCCCTCATACAATGAGCAGTTCTTC	CASSLSPSYNEQFF
16	TRBV28	TRBJ1-1	NA	NA	TGTGCCAGCAGTTCCACCCTACAGGGCTTTCGCACTGAAGCTTTCTTT	CASSSTLQGFRTEAFF
11	TRBV29-1	TRBJ2-3	NA	once	TGCAGCGCTGGGGAAGCAGATACGCAGTATTTT	CSAGEADTQYF
11	TRBV19	TRBJ2-5	NA	NA	TGTGCCAGTAGCCAGCGTGAGACCCAGTACTTC	CASSQRETQYF
14	TRBV19	TRBJ2-3	NA	NA	TGTGCCAGTAGTATATCAGACCAGCGCGATACGCAGTATTTT	CASSISDQRDTQYF
14	TRBV18	TRBJ1-1	NA	NA	TGTGCCAGCTCACCCGTGGGGGGTACAGGGGAAGCTTTCTTT	CASSPVGGTGEAFF
14	TRBV5-1	TRBJ2-3	NA	NA	TGCGCCAGCAGCTCTGCCGCCCCCAAAGATACGCAGTATTTT	CASSSAAPKDTQYF
15	TRBV5-5	TRBJ2-1	TRBD2	NA	TGTGCCAGCAGCCCTGGACTAGCGCCCCACAATGAGCAGTTCTTC	CASSPGLAPHNEQFF
15	TRBV18	TRBJ1-4	TRBD1	NA	TGTGCCAGCTCACGGTCGACAGGGGGCAATGAAAAACTGTTTTTT	CASSRSTGGNEKLFF
13	TRBV7-6	TRBJ2-1	NA	NA	TGTGCCAGCAGCGCCGCGGTGGCGTATGAGCAGTTCTTC	CASSAAVAYEQFF
14	TRBV7-9	TRBJ2-7	TRBD1	NA	TGTGCCAGCAGCTTAGCAGGGACAGCCTACGAGCAGTACTTC	CASSLAGTAYEQYF
14	TRBV7-4	TRBJ2-4	NA	NA	TGTGCCAGCAGCTTAGCGGGAAGGGAAAACATTCAGTACTTC	CASSLAGRENIQYF
15	TRBV6-1	TRBJ2-4	NA	NA	TGTGCCAGCAGTGAAGGCGGGGGACACAAAAACATTCAGTACTTC	CASSEGGGHKNIQYF
15	TRBV7-6	TRBJ2-1	TRBD2	NA	TGTGCCAGCAGCTTGGGACTAGTGGACTACAATGAGCAGTTCTTC	CASSLGLVDYNEQFF
15	TRBV2	TRBJ2-3	TRBD1	once	TGTGCCAGCAGTGTTCGACAGGGCGGCACAGATACGCAGTATTTT	CASSVRQGGTDTQYF
15	TRBV6-5	TRBJ2-1	TRBD1	NA	TGTGCCAGCAGTCACCGGGACAGGGTCTACAATGAGCAGTTCTTC	CASSHRDRVYNEQFF
16	TRBV5-1	TRBJ2-6	NA	NA	TGCGCCAGCAGCTTGACCCCGGGACTCGGGGCCAACGTCCTGACTTTC	CASSLTPGLGANVLTF
20	TRBV18	TRBJ2-1	NA	NA	TGTGCCAGCTCACCATTTAATGGTGGGGGGAGAAACTTCAGCCGAAATGAGCAGTTCTTC	CASSPFNGGGRNFSRNEQFF
11	TRBV20-1	TRBJ2-7	TRBD2	NA	TGCAGTGCACGGGGACTAGACGAGCAGTACTTC	CSARGLDEQYF
11	TRBV20-1	TRBJ2-1	NA	NA	TGCAGTGCTAGAGATCTCCCTGAGCAGTTCTTC	CSARDLPEQFF
16	TRBV21-1	TRBJ2-7	NA	NA	TGTGCCAGCAGCAAAAGTGGCGTGGTGGATAGTGGCGAGCAGTACTTC	CASSKSGVVDSGEQYF
12	TRBV11-1	TRBJ2-6	NA	once	TGTGCCAGCAGCTTCCCGGGCAACGTCCTGACTTTC	CASSFPGNVLTF
14	TRBV7-3	TRBJ2-5	NA	NA	TGTGCCAGCAGCTCGCCGGGACAAGAGAAGACCCAGTACTTC	CASSSPGQEKTQYF
13	TRBV7-2	TRBJ1-3	NA	NA	TGTGCCAGCAGCTTATCATGGGGAAACACCATATATTTT	CASSLSWGNTIYF
15	TRBV5-1	TRBJ2-7	NA	NA	TGCGCCAGCAGCTTGGTTGCTGGGAGCTCCTACGAGCAGTACTTC	CASSLVAGSSYEQYF
12	TRBV6-5	TRBJ1-4	NA	NA	TGTGCCAGCAGTTTTGGTGGAGAAAAACTGTTTTTT	CASSFGGEKLFF
15	TRBV30	TRBJ2-3	TRBD1	NA	TGTGCCTGGAGTAGGGAGACAGGGGACACAGATACGCAGTATTTT	CAWSRETGDTDTQYF
13	TRBV10-1	TRBJ1-1	NA	NA	TGCGCCAGCAGAAGAGACATCGGCACTGAAGCTTTCTTT	CASRRDIGTEAFF
11	TRBV7-9	TRBJ2-1	NA	once	TGTGCCAGCAGCGGAGCCCATGAGCAGTTCTTC	CASSGAHEQFF
13	TRBV2	TRBJ1-1	NA	once	TGTGCCAGCAGGACTACAGGGAACACTGAAGCTTTCTTT	CASRTTGNTEAFF
15	TRBV11-2	TRBJ2-1	NA	NA	TGTGCCAGCAGCTTAGACAGGGTGGGGGTGAGTGAGCAGTTCTTC	CASSLDRVGVSEQFF
16	TRBV9	TRBJ2-1	NA	NA	TGTGCCAGCAGCGTAGCTGTACCCCCCTCCTACAATGAGCAGTTCTTC	CASSVAVPPSYNEQFF
13	TRBV7-3	TRBJ2-1	NA	once	TGTGCCAGCAGCTTAGGGAGCGACAATGAGCAGTTCTTC	CASSLGSDNEQFF
14	TRBV7-3	TRBJ2-2	NA	NA	TGTGCCAGCAGCTTAAAGGGAGGAACCGGGGAGCTGTTTTTT	CASSLKGGTGELFF
14	TRBV7-9	TRBJ1-4	NA	NA	TGTGCCAGCAGCTTAGGTTCTTATAATGAAAAACTGTTTTTT	CASSLGSYNEKLFF
15	TRBV29-1	TRBJ2-3	TRBD2	NA	TGCAGCGTCGGAGGGACTAGCGGGAACACAGATACGCAGTATTTT	CSVGGTSGNTDTQYF
16	TRBV4-1	TRBJ2-7	TRBD2	NA	TGCGCCAGCAGCCCCGGGACTAGCGGGTTCTCCTACGAGCAGTACTTC	CASSPGTSGFSYEQYF
18	TRBV28	TRBJ2-3	TRBD1	NA	TGTGCCACCACTTCCACGGAACCCGGGACAGGGTCCACAGATACGCAGTATTTT	CATTSTEPGTGSTDTQYF
15	TRBV30	TRBJ2-1	NA	NA	TGTGCCTGGAGATGGTCCTCTCTTCGATACAATGAGCAGTTCTTC	CAWRWSSLRYNEQFF
13	TRBV15	TRBJ2-3	NA	NA	TGTGCCACCAGCCAATTCCTGGGGGATACGCAGTATTTT	CATSQFLGDTQYF
15	TRBV7-2	TRBJ2-4	NA	once	TGTGCCAGCAGCTACGAATTAGCGGCGAAAAACATTCAGTACTTC	CASSYELAAKNIQYF
15	TRBV28	TRBJ2-1	TRBD1	NA	TGTGCCAGCAGTTCGAACAGGGGGTCCTACAATGAGCAGTTCTTC	CASSSNRGSYNEQFF
11	TRBV20-1	TRBJ1-1	NA	NA	TGCAGTGCTAATGGGAACACTGAAGCTTTCTTT	CSANGNTEAFF
17	TRBV10-3	TRBJ2-7	TRBD2	once	TGTGCCACCCAAATTATAGCGGGAGGGCCGTCGCCCTACGAGCAGTACTTC	CATQIIAGGPSPYEQYF
12	TRBV7-2	TRBJ1-2	NA	NA	TGTGCCAGCAGCCGTCCTAACTATGGCTACACCTTC	CASSRPNYGYTF
17	TRBV7-8	TRBJ2-2	TRBD1	NA	TGTGCCAGCAGCTTATGGGCAGGGGGCGCCGGGCCCGGGGAGCTGTTTTTT	CASSLWAGGAGPGELFF
15	TRBV11-3	TRBJ2-1	TRBD1	NA	TGTGCCAGCAGCCAGAGGACAGGGTCCTACAATGAGCAGTTCTTC	CASSQRTGSYNEQFF
20	TRBV18	TRBJ2-4	NA	NA	TGTGCCAGCTCACCACGAGTTAAGGGAAGTGGATCATTAGCCAAAAACATTCAGTACTTC	CASSPRVKGSGSLAKNIQYF
18	TRBV4-3	TRBJ2-6	NA	once	TGCGCCAGCAGCCAAGATTGGTTGGGGTTCCCTGGGGCCAACGTCCTGACTTTC	CASSQDWLGFPGANVLTF
14	TRBV1	TRBJ1-5	NA	NA	TGCACCAGCAGCCAAAGACAGAGCAATCAGCCCCAGCATTTT	CTSSQRQSNQPQHF
14	TRBV7-6	TRBJ2-2	NA	NA	TGTGCCAGCAGGAGGGCGTACGCAACCGGGGAGCTGTTTTTT	CASRRAYATGELFF